These T cell receptor beta chains were read from a single sample in a study of blood T cell repertoires in COVID-19. TCRdb's copy holds only in-frame clones and misses some; the assay was immunoSEQ multiplex PCR. The top ten clones hold roughly 9.4% of a sample with 390,000 or so clones, about 87% of them seen once. The sample comprised PBMCs or T cells enriched from blood (not recorded which). All receptors come from a woman aged 45 to 65 who had recovered from COVID-19. Both conserved end residues are part of each CDR3. The order of the fields is D gene, clone size, J gene, V gene, CDR3 DNA, CDR3 protein. A D gene is named only where the DNA matches it firmly. Not every row has a clone size; where given, it reads once, few, many or a size class.

NA | few | TRBJ2-7 | TRBV11-2 | TGTGCCAGCAGGGGGGTTTGGGGAGGTTACGAGCAGTACTTC | CASRGVWGGYEQYF
NA | NA | TRBJ1-2 | TRBV30 | TGTGCCTGGAGTGTGGAGGGGTTGGGCGGCTACACCTTC | CAWSVEGLGGYTF
TRBD2 | NA | TRBJ2-5 | TRBV11-2 | TGTGCCAGCAGCTTAGGGGGTCTAGCGGGACCACAAGAGACCCAGTACTTC | CASSLGGLAGPQETQYF
NA | NA | TRBJ2-2 | TRBV7-2 | TGTGCCAGTATACAGGGCTACACCGGGGAGCTGTTTTTT | CASIQGYTGELFF
NA | NA | TRBJ1-1 | TRBV6-1 | TGTGCCAGCAGTGACTACACCTCTCCGGGGGAGGGAACTGAAGCTTTCTTT | CASSDYTSPGEGTEAFF
NA | NA | TRBJ2-2 | TRBV5-1 | TGCGCCAGCAGAGGAGAGGCCGGGGAGCTGTTTTTT | CASRGEAGELFF
TRBD1 | NA | TRBJ1-2 | TRBV27 | TGTGCCAGCGGGAGGGACAGGGGGTTTTATGGCTACACCTTC | CASGRDRGFYGYTF
NA | NA | TRBJ1-2 | TRBV6-5 | TGTGCCAGCAGAACTACAGGTGGATCTGGGGGCTACACCTTC | CASRTTGGSGGYTF
NA | NA | TRBJ1-1 | TRBV19 | TGTGCCAGTAGTACCCGACAGAACCCCACCGTGAACACTGAAGCTTTCTTT | CASSTRQNPTVNTEAFF
NA | few | TRBJ1-2 | TRBV5-1 | TGCGCCAGCAGCTTGGAAGAGGCTACCGGCTACACCTTC | CASSLEEATGYTF
NA | NA | TRBJ1-2 | TRBV28 | TGTGCCAGCAGTCCGCCACTTCCAGGGATTGAACACTATGGCTACACCTTC | CASSPPLPGIEHYGYTF
NA | NA | TRBJ2-2 | TRBV2 | TGTGCCAGCAGTGAACGAAGGACAGACGTTGCCGGGGAGCTGTTTTTT | CASSERRTDVAGELFF
NA | NA | TRBJ2-5 | TRBV7-3 | TGTGCCAGCAGCTCCGGTCCTCAAGAGACCCAGTACTTC | CASSSGPQETQYF
TRBD2 | NA | TRBJ2-1 | TRBV28 | TGTGCCAGCAGTCGGCGACTAGCGGGGAGATACAATGAGCAGTTCTTC | CASSRRLAGRYNEQFF
TRBD1 | NA | TRBJ1-4 | TRBV10-3 | TGTGCCATCAGTGAGGGACAGGTTAATGAAAAACTGTTTTTT | CAISEGQVNEKLFF
TRBD1 | NA | TRBJ2-1 | TRBV2 | TGTGCCAGCATCCGGGACAGGGGGCGCTATGAGCAGTTCTTC | CASIRDRGRYEQFF
TRBD1 | NA | TRBJ2-2 | TRBV3-1/TRBV3-2 | TGTGCCAGCAGCCTCCGGGACAGGTACACCGGGGAGCTGTTTTTT | CASSLRDRYTGELFF
TRBD2 | NA | TRBJ2-1 | TRBV18 | TGTGCCAGCTCACCAATAAGCGGGGCCCTTAATGAGCAGTTCTTC | CASSPISGALNEQFF
NA | few | TRBJ1-2 | TRBV18 | TGTGCCAGCTCACCAAGTTGGAATCGGCAGGGTGACGGCTACACCTTC | CASSPSWNRQGDGYTF
NA | NA | TRBJ1-1 | TRBV28 | TGTGCCAGCAGTTCCCCGGGACACCAAGGGTACACTGAAGCTTTCTTT | CASSSPGHQGYTEAFF
TRBD1 | NA | TRBJ2-5 | TRBV4-1 | TGCGCCAGCAGCCAAGATCTACTGGCGACAGGGAAAAGGGAGACCCAGTACTTC | CASSQDLLATGKRETQYF
NA | once | TRBJ1-6 | TRBV7-2 | TGTGCCAGCAGCTCAAGCTCAGGGGTGGCTTCACCCCTCCACTTT | CASSSSSGVASPLHF
NA | NA | TRBJ2-7 | TRBV5-1 | TGCGCCAGCAGCTTGGGGGCACGGGGATCGACCTACGAGCAGTACTTC | CASSLGARGSTYEQYF
TRBD1 | once | TRBJ1-2 | TRBV7-2 | TGTGCCAGCAGCTACCGGGACAGTGTATATGGCTACACCTTC | CASSYRDSVYGYTF
NA | NA | TRBJ1-1 | TRBV4-2 | TGTGCCAGCAGCCAAGCTAGGGAGGTGAACACTGAAGCTTTCTTT | CASSQAREVNTEAFF
NA | NA | TRBJ1-5 | TRBV28 | TGTGCCAGCCGAGACAGCAGCAATCAGCCCCAGCATTTT | CASRDSSNQPQHF
NA | NA | TRBJ1-1 | TRBV19 | TGTGCCAGTAGGCAGTCGGGGTCCACTGAAGCTTTCTTT | CASRQSGSTEAFF
NA | NA | TRBJ2-7 | TRBV28 | TGTGCCAGCATAAGGGGGGGAGCAGGGTTCGAGCAGTACTTC | CASIRGGAGFEQYF
TRBD1 | NA | TRBJ2-7 | TRBV6-2/TRBV6-3 | TGTGCCAGCAGTGCGAGTCGGGACAGGGCCCCCCCCTACGAGCAGTACTTC | CASSASRDRAPPYEQYF